The 28 T cell receptor beta chains in this list originate from one sample, sequenced in a study of blood T cell repertoires in COVID-19 (dated by TCRdb to the early 2020s). Receptor libraries were prepared by the immunoSEQ multiplex PCR assay. The clones in this table, taken by TCRdb from immuneACCESS, are in-frame only. Not every clone is retained; where verified, under half of the shortfall comes from an unresolved V gene, and the cause of the rest is unknown. The sample profile shows over 450,000 clones; about 91% of them were found once. Around 0.95% of the sample is taken by the ten largest. Sequenced input: peripheral blood. These receptors were obtained from a man between 18 and 35 years old with COVID-19, enrolled during active disease.

The chain recombines TRBV2 with TRBJ2-7, with 10 bases fitting TRBD1. The germline gives CDR1 SNHLY, CDR2 FYNNEI. Unmatched junction bases numbered 8, after V lost 8 bases and J lost 7 bases. CDR3 length equals 13 residues. In DNA form, the CDR3 reads TGTGCCAGCCTAGAGGGGACAGGGGTTGAGCAGTACTTC. Its protein is CASLEGTGVEQYF.

The gene calls are TRBV6-5 and TRBJ1-1; 7 nucleotides match TRBD1. This CDR3 contains 13 residues. J gave up 4 bases and V 9 bases, and 8 bases lay outside the gene matches. Germline assignment: CDR1 MNHEY and CDR2 SVGAGI. The CDR3 coding sequence is TGTGCCAGTACTCAAACAGGGGTCACTGAAGCTTTCTTT. Amino acids: CASTQTGVTEAFF.

The gene calls are TRBV5-5 and TRBJ2-5; TRBD1 aligns across 7 bases. The junction had 2 bases not matched to a gene; V was cut back by 0 bases and J by 0 bases. The CDR3 has 15 residues. The germline gives CDR1 SGHKS, CDR2 YYEKEE (reference sequence). The CDR3 region has the DNA TGTGCCAGCAGCTTGGTGGGACAGTACCAAGAGACCCAGTACTTC. It translates to CASSLVGQYQETQYF. The variable domain in full, completed from reference TRBV5-5 and TRBJ2-5, reads DAGVTQSPTHLIKTRGQQVTLRCSPISGHKSVSWYQQVLGQGPQFIFQYYEKEERGRGNFPDRFSARQFPNYSSELNVNALLLGDSALYLCASSLVGQYQETQYFGPGTRLLVL.

This chain connects TRBV27 to TRBJ1-1; 9 nucleotides align to TRBD1. Germline CDR1 and CDR2: MNHEY and SMNVEV (reference sequence). The J segment lost 4 bases and the V segment lost 5 bases, leaving 5 bases of the junction unmatched. This CDR3 has 14 amino acids. CDR3 DNA sequence: TGTGCCAGCAGTATCGGACAGGGGATCACTGAAGCTTTCTTT. It codes for CASSIGQGITEAFF.

This clone was counted a single time. The chain combines TRBV7-2 with TRBJ2-1, with 14 bases that match TRBD2. Germline trimming cut 0 bases from V and 10 bases from J; bases unmatched to any gene: 5. This CDR3 has 16 residues. Germline CDR1 SGHTA, CDR2 FQGNSA. CDR3 loop: CASSLAGLAGVLEQFF. The CDR3, as DNA: TGTGCCAGCAGCTTAGCGGGACTAGCGGGAGTTTTGGAGCAGTTCTTC.

The rearrangement links TRBV9 to TRBJ1-6; D gene uncertain. This CDR3 has 14 residues. Germline lookup yields CDR1 SGDLS and CDR2 YYNGEE. Trimming took 0 bases from V and 14 from J, leaving 15 bases between them. CDR3 bases: TGTGCCAGCAGCGTAGGGACTACAGAGAAGGCCCTCCACTTT. Amino acids: CASSVGTTEKALHF. Together with reference TRBV9 and TRBJ1-6, the CDR3 gives the full variable domain: DSGVTQTPKHLITATGQRVTLRCSPRSGDLSVYWYQQSLDQGLQFLIQYYNGEERAKGNILERFSAQQFPDLHSELNLSSLELGDSALYFCASSVGTTEKALHFGNGTRLTVT.

V is TRBV6-1 and J is TRBJ2-2; D is undetermined. The CDR3 is 14 amino acids. Trimming cost V 3 bases and J 4 bases, with 9 bases left between them. Germline V gene sequence: CDR1 MNHNS, CDR2 SASEGT. As DNA, the CDR3 is TGTGCCAGCAGTGAGTTGGGCCCCACCGGGGAGCTGTTTTTT. It codes for CASSELGPTGELFF.

The chain joins TRBV5-4 to TRBJ2-7; 10 nucleotides line up with TRBD2. The germline CDR1 and CDR2 sequences are SGHNT and YYREEE (reference sequence). The CDR3 sequence is 14 residues long. V shed 4 bases and J 3 bases; nucleotides not matched to a gene: 4. CDR3 in amino acids: CASSAGLASYEQYF. In DNA form, the CDR3 reads TGTGCCAGCAGCGCGGGACTAGCGAGCTACGAGCAGTACTTC.

The CDR3 loop is CASSRLGSSYNSPLHF. CDR3 coding DNA: TGTGCCAGCAGCCGTCTTGGGAGCTCCTATAATTCACCCCTCCACTTT. The genes are TRBV3-1 (or the pseudogene TRBV3-2) and TRBJ1-6; D remains ambiguous. V lost 4 bases and J 0 bases, leaving 10 bases between the germline ends. From germline, CDR1 is LGHDT and CDR2 YNNKEL (reference sequence). This CDR3 contains 16 residues.

V usage is TRBV7-2 and J usage is TRBJ2-2, with 11 bases fitting TRBD2. This CDR3 has 19 amino acids. The trim removed 5 bases at V and 2 bases at J, leaving 13 bases unmatched. Germline V lookup: CDR1 SGHTA, CDR2 FQGNSA. For the CDR3, the DNA is TGTGCCAGCAGCCTTCGACTAGCGGGAACAGGGAGAAACACCGGGGAGCTGTTTTTT. Protein product: CASSLRLAGTGRNTGELFF. The whole variable domain, filled in from reference TRBV7-2 and TRBJ2-2, reads GAGVSQSPSNKVTEKGKDVELRCDPISGHTALYWYRQSLGQGLEFLIYFQGNSAPDKSGLPSDRFSAERTGGSVSTLTIQRTQQEDSAVYLCASSLRLAGTGRNTGELFFGEGSRLTVL.

This chain uses TRBV6-5 with TRBJ2-7; TRBD1 is a possible D gene (5 bases). The germline V and J ends were trimmed by 9 bases and 0 bases, with 15 bases remaining between them. The germline V gene has CDR1 MNHEY and CDR2 SVGAGI. The CDR3 loop spans 14 amino acids. The CDR3 is CASEQGYGSYEQYF. The CDR3 bases are TGTGCCAGTGAGCAGGGCTATGGCTCCTACGAGCAGTACTTC.

This rearrangement joins TRBV11-2 to TRBJ2-2, with 7 bases matching TRBD1. CDR1 and CDR2 (germline): SGHAT, FQNNGV. J lost 4 bases, V lost 1 base, and 9 bases had no gene match. The CDR3 has 17 amino acids. For the CDR3, the DNA is TGTGCCAGCAGCTTAGTAACGGGACAGCGAGTCACCGGGGAGCTGTTTTTT. Translation: CASSLVTGQRVTGELFF.

This clone was counted many times. This chain connects TRBV19 to TRBJ2-1, with D perhaps TRBD1 (5 bases). This CDR3 comprises 13 residues. Per germline, CDR1 LNHDA and CDR2 SQIVND (reference sequence). V shed 6 bases and J shed 4 bases, with 10 bases lying between them. CDR3 amino acids: CASSPRGYNEQFF. CDR3 nucleotide sequence: TGTGCCAGTAGCCCTAGGGGTTACAATGAGCAGTTCTTC.

This clone was counted ten times or more. The rearrangement links TRBV7-9 to TRBJ2-5, with 8 bases lining up with TRBD1. This CDR3 region has 16 residues. Germline-derived CDR1 and CDR2 are SEHNR and FQNEAQ (reference sequence). V shed 5 bases and J 3 bases; nucleotides not matched to a gene: 11. CDR3 residues: CASSPRDRGKEETQYF. CDR3 nucleotides: TGTGCCAGCAGCCCCCGCGACAGGGGAAAAGAAGAGACCCAGTACTTC.

The chain joins TRBV5-1 to TRBJ1-5; D is perhaps TRBD1 (5 bases). CDR1 is SGHRS and CDR2 is YFSETQ in the germline V gene. There are 15 residues in the CDR3. The V end was cut by 2 bases, the J end by 9 bases, with 18 bases between. As DNA, the CDR3 is TGCGCCAGCAGCTTCGGGGGTGAAGAATCAGGGCCCCAGCATTTT. Its translation: CASSFGGEESGPQHF.

This chain joins TRBV12-3 or TRBV12-4 and TRBJ1-2; D call uncertain. V gave up 7 bases and J gave up 3 bases, with 12 bases separating them. The CDR3 is 13 amino acids. The CDR3 DNA reads as TGTGCCAGCAAAACAGACCGAGACTATGGCTACACCTTC. Protein sequence: CASKTDRDYGYTF.

The J gene is TRBJ2-1, the V gene TRBV30; TRBD2 aligns across 9 bases. CDR1 and CDR2 (germline): GTSNPN, SVGIG (reference sequence). With V trimmed by 3 bases and J by 9 bases, 3 bases remained unmatched. The CDR3 is made up of 12 amino acids. CDR3 sequence: CAWSGTSLEQFF. CDR3 sequence (DNA): TGTGCCTGGAGCGGGACTAGCCTTGAGCAGTTCTTC.

The gene calls are TRBV5-6 and TRBJ1-1; D gene uncertain. Looked up from germline, CDR1 is SGHDT and CDR2 is YYEEEE. The CDR3 runs 13 residues. With 1 base removed from V and 7 bases from J, the gap between germline ends came to 11 bases. Written as DNA, the CDR3 is TGTGCCAGCAGCTTGTACGGCCGAGGTGAAGCTTTCTTT. Translation: CASSLYGRGEAFF.

This clone was counted once. V usage is TRBV6-5 and J usage is TRBJ2-2; TRBD2 might be the D (6 bases). Looked up from germline, CDR1 is MNHEY and CDR2 is SVGAGI. V lost 6 bases and J lost 4, with 12 bases in between. CDR3 length equals 14 residues. The CDR3 nucleotides are TGTGCCAGCAGACTTGAGACTAGCACCGGGGAGCTGTTTTTT. Translating it yields CASRLETSTGELFF.

The genes are TRBV10-2 and TRBJ1-5; D is undetermined. The V end lost 8 bases, the J end lost 3 bases, and 17 bases lay between the germline ends. CDR1 is WSHSY, CDR2 SAAADI, per germline. The CDR3 extends over 15 amino acids. CDR3 coding DNA: TGCGCCAGCCTCTACAGAGCTCACCCCAATCAGCCCCAGCATTTT. It is translated as CASLYRAHPNQPQHF.

The genes are TRBV3-1 (or the pseudogene TRBV3-2) and TRBJ2-5; no clear D. V lost 0 bases to trimming and J lost 1 base, with 6 bases between them. Germline CDR1 reads LGHDT; CDR2 reads YNNKEL (reference sequence). The CDR3 runs 14 residues. The CDR3 protein is CASSQEPGQETQYF. The DNA of the CDR3 is TGTGCCAGCAGCCAAGAACCGGGCCAAGAGACCCAGTACTTC.

This clone appeared once. The chain recombines TRBV24-1 with TRBJ2-1; 7 positions match TRBD1. The germline V gene has CDR1 KGHDR and CDR2 SFDVKD. The CDR3 is 15 residues long. V dropped 1 base and J dropped 6; count of bases not matched to a gene: 5. The CDR3 DNA follows: TGTGCCACCAGTGATTTAGGGGCAGGGGGCAATGAGCAGTTCTTC. Translation: CATSDLGAGGNEQFF.

This rearrangement joins TRBV12-5 to TRBJ1-1; no reliable D call. The CDR3 totals 12 residues. V shed 2 bases and J shed 11 bases, with 12 bases lying between them. Germline loops: CDR1 LGHNT, CDR2 FRNRAP. The CDR3 DNA is TGTGCTAGTGGTTTGACGGCGGGGTACGCTTTCTTT. Its translation is CASGLTAGYAFF. The variable domain in full, with the rest retrieved from reference TRBV12-5 and TRBJ1-1, is DARVTQTPRHKVTEMGQEVTMRCQPILGHNTVFWYRQTMMQGLELLAYFRNRAPLDDSGMPKDRFSAEMPDATLATLKIQPSEPRDSAVYFCASGLTAGYAFFGQGTRLTVV.

V usage is TRBV2 and J usage is TRBJ1-1; 7 nucleotides agree with TRBD1. V shed 5 bases and J 5 bases; nucleotides not matched to a gene: 14. CDR3 length equals 16 residues. CDR1 and CDR2 (germline): SNHLY, FYNNEI. CDR3 nucleotide sequence: TGTGCCAGCAGTCCGAGGACAGGTCAATGGGGGACTGAAGCTTTCTTT. It encodes CASSPRTGQWGTEAFF.

This sequence joins TRBV30 and TRBJ1-6; D unresolved. The V end lost 3 bases, the J end lost 12 bases, and 15 bases lay between the germline ends. Germline assignment: CDR1 GTSNPN and CDR2 SVGIG (reference sequence). This CDR3 contains 13 residues. The CDR3 DNA is TGTGCCTGGAGGACGGAGGTCATGGGACCCCTCCACTTT. Translating it yields CAWRTEVMGPLHF.

This clone has just a few counts. The chain has TRBV27 and TRBJ2-1; TRBD2 agrees at 7 bases. CDR1 and CDR2 from the germline V gene are MNHEY and SMNVEV (reference sequence). V was pared by 2 bases and J by 0 bases, with 4 bases of the junction left unmatched. The CDR3 length is 16 residues. The CDR3 DNA sequence: TGTGCCAGCAGTTTACAACGCGGGAGCTCCTACAATGAGCAGTTCTTC. Translation gives CASSLQRGSSYNEQFF.

V gene TRBV15 combines with J gene TRBJ1-1; TRBD1 agrees at 9 bases. The CDR3 totals 15 residues. CDR1 and CDR2 (germline): LNHNV, YYDKDF (reference sequence). Trimming took 1 base from V and 7 from J; bases not matched to a gene: 7. CDR3 in amino acids: CATSRGDRDIGEAFF. In DNA, the CDR3 is TGTGCCACCAGCAGAGGGGACAGGGACATCGGTGAAGCTTTCTTT.

The J gene is TRBJ1-2, the V gene TRBV28; no clear D. V lost 3 bases to trimming and J lost 0 bases, with 11 bases between them. The CDR3 contains 15 residues. In germline, CDR1 is MDHEN, CDR2 SYDVKM. The CDR3 nucleotides are TGTGCCAGCAGTTTGCACGGGGTTACTAACTATGGCTACACCTTC. Translation: CASSLHGVTNYGYTF.